These 29 T cell receptor beta chains came from one sample sequenced in a study of T-cell reconstitution after alpha-beta-depleted transplantation in children. The TCRbeta library was prepared with unique molecular identifiers. TCRdb itself ran the PCR reads through MiXCR, one entry per CDR3 protein. The sample lists some 200,000 distinct CDR3 sequences, about 8.7% occurring once. Sequencing used PBMCs, mostly from graft donor cells, obtained 360 days after TCRalphabeta/CD19-depleted stem cell transplant. Receptor source: a male patient between 2 and 15 years old who had a stem cell transplant for acute myeloid leukemia, so the T cells may come from the graft donor.

This clonotype was seen at least ten times. The V call is TRBV5-4, the J call TRBJ1-2, with TRBD1 identical over 8 bases. The V gene's germline CDR1 is SGHNT and CDR2 YYREEE (reference sequence). The CDR3 spans 15 residues. V dropped 4 bases and J dropped 3; count of bases not matched to a gene: 8. The chain's CDR3 is CASSPGQATYYGYTF. In DNA form, the CDR3 reads TGTGCCAGCAGCCCGGGACAGGCAACCTACTATGGCTACACCTTC.

This clonotype was seen many times. The chain links TRBV12-3 or TRBV12-4 to TRBJ2-4, with 7 bases identical to TRBD1. The CDR3 has 14 residues. V lost 2 bases, J lost 15 bases, and 13 bases stayed unmatched. The CDR3 DNA sequence: TGTGCCAGCAGTTTACGACAGGGTCTCCCCAACCGGTACTTC. Translating gives CASSLRQGLPNRYF.

This clonotype was counted many times. The CDR3 region is CASSATGEAFF. CDR3 bases: TGTGCCAGCAGCGCCACAGGGGAAGCTTTCTTT. The rearrangement links TRBV11-2 to TRBJ1-1, with D maybe TRBD1 (6 bases). Trimming removed 5 bases at V and 8 bases at J, with 9 bases between. Germline lookup yields CDR1 SGHAT and CDR2 FQNNGV. There are 11 residues in the CDR3.

The gene calls are TRBV15 and TRBJ2-7, with unresolved D. V lost 0 bases and J 4 bases, leaving 13 bases between the germline ends. Looked up from germline, CDR1 is LNHNV and CDR2 is YYDKDF (reference sequence). The CDR3 extends over 15 amino acids. The DNA of the CDR3 is TGTGCCACCAGCAGAGATCATAGGGCAGATTACGAGCAGTACTTC. Protein sequence: CATSRDHRADYEQYF.

This clonotype was detected a few times. The chain links TRBV6-1 to TRBJ1-2; 8 bases are a match to TRBD1. The length of the CDR3 is 13 residues. Germline CDR1 and CDR2: MNHNS and SASEGT. V lost 2 bases to trimming and J lost 7 bases; unmatched junction nucleotides: 3. CDR3 DNA sequence: TGTGCCAGCAGTGAATTCACAGGGGGTGGCTACACCTTC. Its translation: CASSEFTGGGYTF.

The chain employs TRBV24-1 and TRBJ2-1, with D perhaps TRBD1 (6 bases). The CDR3 extends over 14 amino acids. The germline V and J ends were trimmed by 4 bases and 8 bases, with 14 bases remaining between them. Per the germline V gene, CDR1 is KGHDR and CDR2 is SFDVKD. The CDR3: CATSDPGTPYEQFF. DNA of the CDR3: TGTGCCACCAGTGACCCCGGGACACCATATGAGCAGTTCTTC.

This clonotype was counted at least ten times. This rearrangement joins TRBV7-2 to TRBJ2-3, with 8 positions matching TRBD2. The CDR3 consists of 16 residues. Trimming cost V 1 base and J 5 bases; bases outside gene matches: 8. Germline CDR1 is SGHTA and CDR2 is FQGNSA. The CDR3 DNA sequence: TGTGCCAGCAGCTTAGGAACTAGCGGACGAGGAGATACGCAGTATTTT. As protein: CASSLGTSGRGDTQYF.

The CDR3 sequence is CASSSTPMLTANTGELFF. In DNA, the CDR3 is TGCGCCAGCAGCTCGACCCCCATGTTAACAGCTAACACCGGGGAGCTGTTTTTT. The genes are TRBV5-1 and TRBJ2-2; D is unresolved. The CDR3 spans 18 residues. Germline loops: CDR1 SGHRS, CDR2 YFSETQ. The V end lost 3 bases, the J end lost 2 bases, and 20 bases lay between the germline ends.

The rearrangement joins TRBV11-1 to TRBJ2-7; TRBD1 might be the D (6 bases). Looked up from germline, CDR1 is SGHAT and CDR2 is FQDESV (reference sequence). There are 16 residues in the CDR3. The germline V and J ends were trimmed by 3 bases and 5 bases, with 20 bases remaining between them. In DNA, the CDR3 is TGTGCCAGCAGCTTGGATACAGGGACGGGCCTCCACGAGCAGTACGTC. Translating it yields CASSLDTGTGLHEQYV.

The J gene is TRBJ1-1, the V gene TRBV12-3 or TRBV12-4; no clear D. The V and J ends lost 7 bases and 1 base respectively, with 13 bases between them. The CDR3 contains 14 residues. CDR3 sequence (DNA): TGTGCCAGCACCTCCGAAGTCGGGAACACTGAAGCTTTCTTT. Amino acids: CASTSEVGNTEAFF.

This sequence joins TRBV6-5 and TRBJ1-6; D is uncertain. The germline V gene encodes CDR1 MNHEY and CDR2 SVGAGI. The CDR3 is 12 residues long. The V and J ends lost 10 bases and 7 bases respectively, with 11 bases between them. Here the CDR3 reads CATRPENSPLHF. CDR3 nucleotides: TGTGCCACCAGACCAGAAAATTCACCCCTCCACTTT.

This clonotype has ten or more counts. The rearrangement joins TRBV7-9 to TRBJ2-7; D is undetermined. Germline-derived CDR1 and CDR2 are SEHNR and FQNEAQ (reference sequence). This CDR3 contains 13 residues. The V and J ends lost 1 base and 3 bases respectively, with 7 bases between them. CDR3 loop: CASSLGGVYEQYF. CDR3 in DNA: TGTGCCAGCAGCTTAGGAGGAGTCTACGAGCAGTACTTC. Drawing the rest from reference TRBV7-9 and TRBJ2-7, the complete variable domain is DTGVSQNPRHKITKRGQNVTFRCDPISEHNRLYWYRQTLGQGPEFLTYFQNEAQLEKSRLLSDRFSAERPKGSFSTLEIQRTEQGDSAMYLCASSLGGVYEQYFGPGTRLTVT.

This clonotype has a count of ten or more. The chain is built from TRBV7-3 and TRBJ2-1, with D unresolved. CDR1 SGHTA and CDR2 FQGTGA come from the germline V gene. The CDR3 is 13 amino acids. V was pared by 5 bases and J by 5 bases, with 10 bases between. The DNA for the CDR3 is TGTGCCAGCAGCCTAGGACCTGACAATGAGCAGTTCTTC. Translation gives CASSLGPDNEQFF.

This clonotype was detected only a few times. The V and J genes are TRBV12-3 or TRBV12-4 and TRBJ1-4, with no clear D. This CDR3 is 13 amino acids long. V was pared by 6 bases and J by 5 bases, with 10 bases between. DNA of the CDR3: TGTGCCAGCAGGAGACGGTTAAATGAAAAACTGTTTTTT. Translation gives CASRRRLNEKLFF.

This clonotype occurred a few times. The chain's CDR3 is CATSRDLGASYNEQFF. Here the CDR3 DNA reads TGTGCCACCAGCAGAGATCTAGGTGCCTCCTACAATGAGCAGTTCTTC. This chain joins TRBV15 and TRBJ2-1; the D is unclear. Germline V gene sequence: CDR1 LNHNV, CDR2 YYDKDF (reference sequence). V gave up 0 bases and J gave up 0 bases, with 9 bases separating them. This CDR3 region has 16 residues.

This clonotype appeared many times. The V call is TRBV29-1, the J call TRBJ2-1; 8 nucleotides match TRBD2. This CDR3 spans 13 amino acids. Trimming cost V 6 bases and J 4 bases; bases outside gene matches: 5. From germline, CDR1 is SQVTM and CDR2 ANQGSEA. DNA for the CDR3: TGCAGCGTCGGGGGGGCATCTTACAATGAGCAGTTCTTC. It codes for CSVGGASYNEQFF.

This clonotype was seen at least ten times. V gene TRBV11-2 combines with J gene TRBJ1-1; D unresolved. The ends were cut back, 2 bases at V and 3 bases at J, with 10 bases in the middle. The CDR3 covers 14 residues. Germline CDR1 and CDR2: SGHAT and FQNNGV. This chain's CDR3 is CASSLNERHTEAFF. The CDR3 DNA reads TGTGCCAGCAGCTTAAACGAGCGACACACTGAAGCTTTCTTT. Drawing the rest from reference TRBV11-2 and TRBJ1-1, the complete variable domain is EAGVAQSPRYKIIEKRQSVAFWCNPISGHATLYWYQQILGQGPKLLIQFQNNGVVDDSQLPKDRFSAERLKGVDSTLKIQPAKLEDSAVYLCASSLNERHTEAFFGQGTRLTVV.

This clonotype appeared a few times. The V call is TRBV5-1, the J call TRBJ2-5; 7 nucleotides align to TRBD1. The CDR3 loop spans 15 amino acids. The germline CDR1 and CDR2 sequences are SGHRS and YFSETQ. The V segment lost 0 bases and the J segment 2 bases; nucleotides outside the gene matches: 4. CDR3 DNA sequence: TGCGCCAGCAGCTTGGCGGGGACAGTGCAAGAGACCCAGTACTTC. Amino acids: CASSLAGTVQETQYF.

The rearrangement joins TRBV7-9 to TRBJ2-1, with 7 bases fitting TRBD1. Trimming cost V 7 bases and J 4 bases; bases outside gene matches: 4. The CDR3 totals 13 residues. From germline, CDR1 is SEHNR and CDR2 FQNEAQ (reference sequence). The CDR3 nucleotides are TGTGCCAGCACTCTGACAGGGTACAATGAGCAGTTCTTC. It translates to CASTLTGYNEQFF.

This clonotype was counted many times. The chain uses TRBV29-1 and TRBJ2-7, with D unresolved. The CDR3 is made up of 12 amino acids. The germline gives CDR1 SQVTM, CDR2 ANQGSEA. V lost 3 bases and J lost 2, with 8 bases in between. The CDR3 bases are TGCAGCGTTGAGGAGTCAGCCTACGAGCAGTACTTC. It is translated as CSVEESAYEQYF.

This rearrangement joins TRBV7-9 to TRBJ2-1; TRBD2 matches 9 bases. Trimming at V came to 5 bases and at J to 10 bases, leaving 6 bases not matched to a gene. CDR1 and CDR2 from the germline V gene are SEHNR and FQNEAQ (reference sequence). The CDR3 covers 13 residues. The CDR3 here is CASSPRAGGEQFF. The CDR3 DNA follows: TGTGCCAGCAGCCCCCGCGCGGGAGGGGAGCAGTTCTTC.

The rearrangement joins TRBV7-6 to TRBJ2-3, with 8 bases aligning to TRBD2. From germline, CDR1 is SGHVS and CDR2 FNYEAQ. This CDR3 is 17 amino acids long. V gave up 1 base and J gave up 2 bases; unmatched junction bases: 8. The CDR3 bases are TGTGCCAGCAGCTTAGTTGGAACTAGCGGACCCACAGATACGCAGTATTTT. The encoded protein is CASSLVGTSGPTDTQYF.

The chain links TRBV7-2 to TRBJ2-3; no definite D call. This CDR3 is built from 13 residues. Between the trimmed V and J ends, which lost 5 bases and 5 bases, there was a span of 11 bases. Germline V CDR1 and CDR2: SGHTA, FQGNSA. The CDR3 spells CASSPHVEDTQYF. For the CDR3, the DNA is TGTGCCAGCAGCCCCCACGTTGAAGATACGCAGTATTTT.

V gene TRBV5-7 combines with J gene TRBJ1-5; tentatively, D is TRBD1 (5 bases). TRBV5-7 is noted as an ORF with a role that remains uncertain. This CDR3 contains 17 residues. The V end was cut by 8 bases, the J end by 2 bases, with 23 bases between. The CDR3, as DNA: TGTGCCAGTTGCCCAGTCGGGGGTGGGACTGGCAATCAGCCCCAGCATTTT. Encoded protein: CASCPVGGGTGNQPQHF.

This clonotype was observed at least ten times. The J gene is TRBJ1-2, the V gene TRBV7-2; tentatively, D is TRBD1 (5 bases). V lost 2 bases and J 2 bases, leaving 6 bases between the germline ends. The CDR3 runs 13 residues. The germline V gene has CDR1 SGHTA and CDR2 FQGNSA. CDR3 in DNA: TGTGCCAGCAGCTTACGGGACAACTATGGCTACACCTTC. It yields the protein CASSLRDNYGYTF.

This clonotype was counted a few times. The chain joins TRBV6-6 to TRBJ1-2; no clear D gene. Germline V lookup: CDR1 MNHNY, CDR2 SVGAGI (reference sequence). Between the trimmed V and J ends, which lost 2 bases and 9 bases, there was a span of 10 bases. The length of the CDR3 is 12 residues. The CDR3 nucleotides are TGTGCCAGCAGTTACGGTCAGGACCGCTACACCTTC. This codes for CASSYGQDRYTF.

This clonotype was observed a few times. The chain couples TRBV7-2 to TRBJ2-7; weak D call: TRBD1 (5 bases). CDR1 and CDR2 (germline): SGHTA, FQGNSA. The CDR3 covers 16 residues. The V gene lost 5 bases and the J gene lost 2 bases, with 19 bases spanning the gap. This CDR3 is CASSPRAAVSAYEQYF. In DNA form, the CDR3 reads TGTGCCAGCAGCCCCAGGGCGGCGGTTTCAGCCTACGAGCAGTACTTC. Full variable domain (missing parts from reference TRBV7-2 and TRBJ2-7): GAGVSQSPSNKVTEKGKDVELRCDPISGHTALYWYRQSLGQGLEFLIYFQGNSAPDKSGLPSDRFSAERTGGSVSTLTIQRTQQEDSAVYLCASSPRAAVSAYEQYFGPGTRLTVT.

Only a few counts were recorded for this clonotype. This chain links TRBV12-3 or TRBV12-4 with TRBJ1-6; weak D call: TRBD1 (6 bases). Trimming took 6 bases from V and 1 from J, leaving 13 bases between them. CDR3 size: 16 residues. The CDR3 sequence is CASSRRGGSYNSPLHF. CDR3 in DNA: TGTGCCAGCAGCCGCAGGGGAGGGTCCTATAATTCACCCCTCCACTTT.

The chain has TRBV9 and TRBJ2-7, with D possibly matching TRBD1 (6 bases). The CDR3 is 13 amino acids. The germline V gene encodes CDR1 SGDLS and CDR2 YYNGEE. V was clipped by 7 bases and J by 3 bases, with 14 bases between them. CDR3 loop: CASDRKVLYEQYF. The CDR3 DNA sequence: TGTGCCAGCGACAGGAAGGTCCTCTACGAGCAGTACTTC.